These T cell receptor beta chains were read from a single sample in a study of CD8 T cells in Susac syndrome. TCRdb reprocessed the immunoSEQ multiplex PCR reads via MiXCR and lists one record per CDR3 protein. The profile covers tens of thousands of distinct CDR3 sequences, with nearly 95% appearing a single time and about 0.99% taken by the ten largest. Sequenced: CD8+ T cells from PBMCs. The receptors were sampled from a human donor with Susac syndrome. The CDR3 runs from the conserved cysteine through the conserved F or W. A D gene is named only where the DNA matches it firmly. Size tells how often a clone was seen (once, few, many) or the class of an expanded clone, and some rows leave it out.

14 | NA | NA | TRBJ1-1 | TRBV29-1 | CSVVPRDVNTEAFF | TGCAGCGTTGTCCCCCGGGACGTGAACACTGAAGCTTTCTTT
12 | TRBD2 | NA | TRBJ2-7 | TRBV5-4 | CAVGEGSYEQYF | TGTGCCGTGGGGGAGGGTAGCTACGAGCAGTACTTC
15 | TRBD1 | NA | TRBJ1-1 | TRBV7-3 | CASSLSGTGGTEAFF | TGTGCCAGCAGCTTAAGCGGGACAGGGGGCACTGAAGCTTTCTTT
13 | NA | NA | TRBJ2-1 | TRBV13 | CASTRGPYNEQFF | TGTGCCAGCACCCGCGGCCCATACAATGAGCAGTTCTTC
17 | NA | NA | TRBJ2-2 | TRBV24-1 | CATSDSNRDWNTGELFF | TGTGCCACCAGTGATAGCAACAGGGATTGGAACACCGGGGAGCTGTTTTTT
14 | TRBD2 | once | TRBJ2-3 | TRBV13 | CASSDLTSEVTQYF | TGTGCCAGCAGCGACCTGACTAGCGAAGTTACGCAGTATTTT
14 | TRBD2 | NA | TRBJ2-7 | TRBV27 | CASSFSGRPGGQYF | TGTGCCAGCAGCTTTAGCGGGAGGCCCGGCGGGCAGTACTTC
13 | NA | NA | TRBJ1-1 | TRBV29-1 | CSVEGNGDTEAFF | TGCAGCGTTGAGGGGAATGGAGACACTGAAGCTTTCTTT
12 | NA | NA | TRBJ1-3 | TRBV2 | CASMTGDGGIYF | TGTGCCAGCATGACGGGTGACGGCGGCATATATTTT
12 | NA | NA | TRBJ2-7 | TRBV30 | CAWGTASYEQYF | TGTGCCTGGGGGACGGCATCCTACGAGCAGTACTTC
15 | NA | once | TRBJ2-1 | TRBV29-1 | CSVESYGGPYGEQFF | TGCAGCGTTGAATCATATGGGGGCCCTTATGGGGAGCAGTTCTTC
17 | TRBD2 | NA | TRBJ2-3 | TRBV4-1 | CASSQDWTGGGTDTQYF | TGCGCCAGCAGCCAAGACTGGACGGGGGGTGGCACAGATACGCAGTATTTT
13 | TRBD2 | NA | TRBJ2-7 | TRBV7-6 | CASSLRLADEQYF | TGTGCCAGCAGCTTAAGACTAGCGGACGAGCAGTACTTC
15 | TRBD1 | NA | TRBJ2-1 | TRBV27 | CASSLTGGEYNEQFF | TGTGCCAGCAGTCTAACAGGGGGCGAGTACAATGAGCAGTTCTTC
16 | NA | NA | TRBJ2-1 | TRBV29-1 | CSVEEGGPNSYNEQFF | TGCAGCGTTGAAGAGGGCGGGCCCAACTCCTACAATGAGCAGTTCTTC
15 | TRBD1 | NA | TRBJ2-5 | TRBV5-6 | CASSPRTGGLETQYF | TGTGCCAGCAGCCCACGGACAGGGGGTCTAGAGACCCAGTACTTC
16 | NA | NA | TRBJ1-2 | TRBV5-1 | CASSLASGGRDYGYTF | TGCGCCAGCAGCTTGGCCAGCGGGGGACGGGACTATGGCTACACCTTC
13 | TRBD2 | NA | TRBJ2-7 | TRBV20-1 | CSAGRTSGYEQYF | TGCAGTGCTGGACGGACTAGCGGCTACGAGCAGTACTTC
14 | NA | NA | TRBJ2-3 | TRBV7-8 | CASSPGPPADTQYF | TGTGCCAGCAGTCCGGGACCCCCGGCGGATACGCAGTATTTT
15 | NA | NA | TRBJ1-5 | TRBV21-1 | CASSKVIPGNQPQHF | TGTGCCAGCAGCAAAGTGATCCCAGGCAATCAGCCCCAGCATTTT
15 | NA | NA | TRBJ2-2 | TRBV5-1 | CASSLDAGMNGELFF | TGCGCCAGCAGCTTGGATGCGGGAATGAACGGGGAGCTGTTTTTT
15 | TRBD2 | NA | TRBJ2-7 | TRBV12-3/TRBV12-4 | CASLPTGTSAYEQYF | TGTGCCAGCCTCCCAACCGGGACTAGCGCTTACGAGCAGTACTTC
16 | TRBD2 | NA | TRBJ2-1 | TRBV23-1 | CASSPSTSGGGNEQFF | TGCGCCAGCAGTCCGTCGACTAGCGGGGGAGGCAATGAGCAGTTCTTC
14 | NA | once | TRBJ1-3 | TRBV9 | CASSVRGSGNTIYF | TGTGCCAGCAGCGTAAGGGGGTCTGGAAACACCATATATTTT
15 | NA | NA | TRBJ2-6 | TRBV20-1 | CSARDLVSPSLVLTF | TGCAGTGCTAGAGATCTCGTCAGTCCCTCTTTGGTCCTGACTTTC
14 | NA | NA | TRBJ1-5 | TRBV28 | CASSLLGRSEPQHF | TGTGCCAGCAGTCTACTGGGCAGGAGTGAACCCCAGCATTTT
15 | NA | NA | TRBJ2-1 | TRBV4-3 | CASSHLADKNNEQFF | TGCGCCAGCAGCCATCTCGCGGACAAGAACAATGAGCAGTTCTTC
13 | NA | NA | TRBJ1-1 | TRBV27 | CASGDGANTEAFF | TGTGCCAGCGGAGATGGGGCGAACACTGAAGCTTTCTTT
12 | TRBD1 | NA | TRBJ2-1 | TRBV29-1 | CSVEQGADEQFF | TGCAGCGTCGAACAGGGGGCGGATGAGCAGTTCTTC
14 | NA | NA | TRBJ2-5 | TRBV6-5 | CASSFWGATETQYF | TGTGCCAGCAGTTTTTGGGGGGCTACGGAGACCCAGTACTTC
13 | NA | NA | TRBJ2-7 | TRBV2 | CASNDRYWDEQYF | TGTGCCAGCAACGACAGGTATTGGGACGAGCAGTACTTC
15 | NA | NA | TRBJ1-1 | TRBV13 | CASSFPGAGNTEAFF | TGTGCCAGCAGCTTCCCCGGGGCGGGGAACACTGAAGCTTTCTTT
17 | NA | NA | TRBJ2-7 | TRBV29-1 | CSVEVGRQGSYSYEQYF | TGCAGCGTTGAAGTGGGTAGGCAGGGAAGTTACTCCTACGAGCAGTACTTC
14 | NA | NA | TRBJ2-3 | TRBV13 | CASSSGTMPDTQYF | TGTGCCAGCAGTTCCGGGACGATGCCAGATACGCAGTATTTT
14 | NA | once | TRBJ2-5 | TRBV6-4 | CASSRNSDGETQYF | TGTGCCAGCAGCCGCAACAGTGACGGAGAGACCCAGTACTTC
18 | NA | NA | TRBJ1-3 | TRBV9 | CASSVSGGQTSSGNTIYF | TGTGCCAGCAGCGTGTCGGGGGGGCAGACGAGCTCTGGAAACACCATATATTTT
13 | NA | NA | TRBJ2-7 | TRBV5-1 | CASSSGTPFEQYF | TGCGCCAGCAGCTCGGGGACACCTTTCGAGCAGTACTTC
14 | NA | NA | TRBJ2-7 | TRBV28 | CASSFPGSRGEQYF | TGTGCCAGCAGTTTCCCCGGGTCTCGGGGCGAGCAGTACTTC
20 | NA | NA | TRBJ2-6 | TRBV11-2 | CASSHLTGGAESSGANVLTF | TGTGCCAGCAGTCACTTGACAGGCGGTGCAGAAAGCTCTGGGGCCAACGTCCTGACTTTC
15 | NA | NA | TRBJ2-7 | TRBV7-9 | CASSPGPTQSYEQYF | TGTGCCAGCAGCCCTGGACCCACACAATCCTACGAGCAGTACTTC
15 | TRBD2 | NA | TRBJ2-3 | TRBV12-3/TRBV12-4 | CASSTGAGGLYTQYF | TGTGCCAGCAGTACAGGAGCGGGAGGGCTGTATACGCAGTATTTT
17 | TRBD2 | NA | TRBJ2-5 | TRBV27 | CASSSSTGLAEQETQYF | TGTGCCAGCAGTTCTTCCACGGGACTAGCGGAACAAGAGACCCAGTACTTC
11 | NA | NA | TRBJ2-5 | TRBV6-6 | CASSQAETQYF | TGTGCCAGCAGCCAGGCGGAGACCCAGTACTTC
12 | NA | NA | TRBJ1-2 | TRBV5-6 | CASSTAGYGYTF | TGTGCCAGCAGCACGGCTGGGTACGGCTACACCTTC
12 | NA | NA | TRBJ2-7 | TRBV11-2 | CASSPESYEQYF | TGTGCCAGCAGCCCCGAGAGCTACGAGCAGTACTTC
14 | TRBD2 | NA | TRBJ2-1 | TRBV20-1 | CSARGLAGDNEQFF | TGCAGTGCCAGGGGGCTAGCGGGGGACAATGAGCAGTTCTTC
15 | TRBD2 | NA | TRBJ2-1 | TRBV15 | CATSRDVAGADEQFF | TGTGCCACCAGCAGAGATGTAGCGGGAGCCGATGAGCAGTTCTTC
14 | NA | NA | TRBJ1-1 | TRBV7-9 | CASSPGVENTEAFF | TGTGCCAGCAGCCCGGGGGTGGAGAACACTGAAGCTTTCTTT
12 | NA | NA | TRBJ1-6 | TRBV29-1 | CSVEGETGVLHF | TGCAGCGTTGAAGGGGAGACCGGGGTCTTACACTTT
12 | TRBD1 | NA | TRBJ1-3 | TRBV27 | CASSSPPGQAFF | TGTGCCAGCAGTTCCCCTCCTGGACAGGCTTTTTTT
13 | NA | once | TRBJ2-5 | TRBV30 | CAWSTTGQETQYF | TGTGCCTGGAGTACGACAGGCCAAGAGACCCAGTACTTC